This TCR beta chain was observed in a study of blood T cell repertoires in COVID-19. On the study more broadly: The study drew acute and convalescent COVID-19 samples from the United States, Italy and Spain.

The sample holds a few counts of this clone. Repertoires were generated with immunoSEQ multiplex PCR, while TCRdb's copy carries only in-frame clones and drops some. This sample carries under 150,000 clones, 84% of them seen once, and the ten largest clones take about a sixth. V lost 0 bases to trimming and J lost 0 bases; unmatched junction nucleotides: 3. Germline CDR1 reads SGHDT; CDR2 reads YYEEEE. The CDR3 totals 15 residues. The origin of this receptor is a woman aged 80 or over with acute or convalescent COVID-19. Sequencing was performed on peripheral blood. The gene calls are TRBV5-6 and TRBJ2-7, with 7 bases matching TRBD2. The chain's CDR3 is CASSLEGGSSYEQYF. Here the CDR3 DNA reads TGTGCCAGCAGCTTGGAGGGCGGGAGCTCCTACGAGCAGTACTTC.